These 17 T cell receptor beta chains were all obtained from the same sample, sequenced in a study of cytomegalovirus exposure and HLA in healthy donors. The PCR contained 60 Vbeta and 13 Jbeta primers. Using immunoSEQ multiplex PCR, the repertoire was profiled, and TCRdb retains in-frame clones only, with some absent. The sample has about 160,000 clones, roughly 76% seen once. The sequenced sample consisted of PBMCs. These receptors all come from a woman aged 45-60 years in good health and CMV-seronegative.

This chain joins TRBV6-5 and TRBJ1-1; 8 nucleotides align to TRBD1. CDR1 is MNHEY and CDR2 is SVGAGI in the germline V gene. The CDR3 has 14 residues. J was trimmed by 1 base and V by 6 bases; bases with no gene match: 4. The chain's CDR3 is CASSPGTGNTEAFF. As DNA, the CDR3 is TGTGCCAGCAGCCCAGGGACAGGGAACACTGAAGCTTTCTTT.

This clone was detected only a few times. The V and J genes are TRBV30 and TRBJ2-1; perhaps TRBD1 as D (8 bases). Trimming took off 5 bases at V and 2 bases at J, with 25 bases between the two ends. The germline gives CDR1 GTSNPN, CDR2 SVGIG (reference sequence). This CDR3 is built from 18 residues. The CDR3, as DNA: TGTGCCTGGGGGGGAGGGACAGGCCTTACCGCGACCTACAATGAGCAGTTCTTC. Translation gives CAWGGGTGLTATYNEQFF.

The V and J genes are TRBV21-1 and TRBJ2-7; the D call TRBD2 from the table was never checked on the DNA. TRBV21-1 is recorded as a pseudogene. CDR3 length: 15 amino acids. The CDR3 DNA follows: TGTGCCAGGGGCGTCGCGGCGGGACTAGCCCTGTGGCAGTACTTC. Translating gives CARGVAAGLALWQYF.

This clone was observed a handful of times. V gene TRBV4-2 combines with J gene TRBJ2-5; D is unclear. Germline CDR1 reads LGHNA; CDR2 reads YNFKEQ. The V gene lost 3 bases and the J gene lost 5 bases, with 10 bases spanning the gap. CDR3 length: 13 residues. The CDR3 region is CASSQTRGETQYF. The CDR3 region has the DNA TGTGCCAGCAGCCAGACACGTGGGGAGACCCAGTACTTC.

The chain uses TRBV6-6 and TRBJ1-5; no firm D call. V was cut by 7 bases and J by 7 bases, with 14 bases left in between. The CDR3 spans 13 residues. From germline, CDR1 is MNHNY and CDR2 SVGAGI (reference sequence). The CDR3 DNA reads TGTGCCAGCACTGACGGAGTGGTACAGCCCCAGCATTTT. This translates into CASTDGVVQPQHF.

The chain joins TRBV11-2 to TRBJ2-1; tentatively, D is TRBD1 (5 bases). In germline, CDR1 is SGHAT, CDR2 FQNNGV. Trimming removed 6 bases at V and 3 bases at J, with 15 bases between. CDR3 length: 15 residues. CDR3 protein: CASSQLQGDYNEQFF. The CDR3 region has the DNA TGTGCCAGCAGTCAACTTCAGGGTGACTACAATGAGCAGTTCTTC. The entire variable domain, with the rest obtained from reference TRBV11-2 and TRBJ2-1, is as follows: EAGVAQSPRYKIIEKRQSVAFWCNPISGHATLYWYQQILGQGPKLLIQFQNNGVVDDSQLPKDRFSAERLKGVDSTLKIQPAKLEDSAVYLCASSQLQGDYNEQFFGPGTRLTVL.

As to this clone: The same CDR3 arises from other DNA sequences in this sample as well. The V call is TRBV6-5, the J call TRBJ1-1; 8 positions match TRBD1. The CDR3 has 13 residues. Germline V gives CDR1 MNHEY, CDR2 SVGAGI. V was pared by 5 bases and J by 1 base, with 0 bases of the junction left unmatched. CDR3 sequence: CASSDRGNTEAFF. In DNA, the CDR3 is TGTGCCAGCAGTGACAGGGGGAACACTGAAGCTTTCTTT.

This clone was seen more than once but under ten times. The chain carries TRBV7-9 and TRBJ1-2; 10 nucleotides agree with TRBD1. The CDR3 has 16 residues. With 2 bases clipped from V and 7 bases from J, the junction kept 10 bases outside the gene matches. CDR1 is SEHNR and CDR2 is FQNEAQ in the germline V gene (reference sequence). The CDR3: CASSLSGQGSWVGYTF. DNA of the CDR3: TGTGCCAGCAGCTTATCGGGACAGGGGTCTTGGGTTGGCTACACCTTC.

The CDR3 DNA follows: TGTGCCAGCTCACCATCGCTAGCGGGGGGTAACACAGATACGCAGTATTTT. The encoded protein is CASSPSLAGGNTDTQYF. The V call is TRBV18, the J call TRBJ2-3; 11 nucleotides match TRBD2. J gave up 2 bases and V 2 bases, and 6 bases lay outside the gene matches. This CDR3 is built from 17 residues. Germline CDR1 reads KGHSH; CDR2 reads LQKENI.

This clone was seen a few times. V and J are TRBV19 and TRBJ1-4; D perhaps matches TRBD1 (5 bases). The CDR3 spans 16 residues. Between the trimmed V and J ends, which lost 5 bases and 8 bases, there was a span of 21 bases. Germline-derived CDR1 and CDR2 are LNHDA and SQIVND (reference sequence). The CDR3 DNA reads TGTGCCAGTAGTTCGGGACTTTCAACTAGCAGGGAAAAACTGTTTTTT. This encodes CASSSGLSTSREKLFF.

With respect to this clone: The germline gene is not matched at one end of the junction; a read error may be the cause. The DNA for the CDR3 is TGTGCCAGCTCTGCTACATACCTCGGACAGAACACTGGAGCTTTCTTT. Residues: CASSATYLGQNTGAFF. This chain joins TRBV18 and TRBJ1-1, with a tentative D call TRBD1 (6 bases). The CDR3 totals 16 residues. Looked up from germline, CDR1 is KGHSH and CDR2 is LQKENI.

CDR3 in DNA: TGTGCTAGTGGCCGAGGGGGTAGCGGGAGCCATGAGCAGTTCTTC. This sequence encodes CASGRGGSGSHEQFF. This chain joins TRBV12-5 and TRBJ2-1, with 9 bases identical to TRBD2. The CDR3 sequence is 15 residues long. Trimming at V came to 6 bases and at J to 8 bases, leaving 11 bases not matched to a gene. From germline, CDR1 is LGHNT and CDR2 FRNRAP.

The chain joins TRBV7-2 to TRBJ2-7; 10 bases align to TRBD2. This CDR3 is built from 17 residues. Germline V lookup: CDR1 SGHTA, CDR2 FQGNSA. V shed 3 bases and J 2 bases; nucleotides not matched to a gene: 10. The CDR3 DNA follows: TGTGCCAGCAGCTTGAGGCTAGCGGGAGAGTCGGCCTACGAGCAGTACTTC. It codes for CASSLRLAGESAYEQYF.

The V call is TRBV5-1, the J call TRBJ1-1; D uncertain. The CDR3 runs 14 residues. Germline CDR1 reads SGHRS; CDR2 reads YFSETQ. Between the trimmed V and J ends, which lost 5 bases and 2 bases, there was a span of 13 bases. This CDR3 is CASSKLPGNTEAFF. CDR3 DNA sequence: TGCGCCAGCAGTAAGTTGCCGGGAAACACTGAAGCTTTCTTT.

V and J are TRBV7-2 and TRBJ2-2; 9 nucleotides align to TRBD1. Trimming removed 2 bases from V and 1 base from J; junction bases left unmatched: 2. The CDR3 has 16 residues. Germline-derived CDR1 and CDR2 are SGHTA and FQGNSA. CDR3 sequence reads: CASSLSGQGNTGELFF. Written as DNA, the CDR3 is TGTGCCAGCAGCTTATCGGGACAGGGGAACACCGGGGAGCTGTTTTTT.

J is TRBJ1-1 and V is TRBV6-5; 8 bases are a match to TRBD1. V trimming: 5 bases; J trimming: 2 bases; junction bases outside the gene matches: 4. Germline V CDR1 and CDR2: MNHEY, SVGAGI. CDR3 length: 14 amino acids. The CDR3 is CASSEGQENTEAFF. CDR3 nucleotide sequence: TGTGCCAGCAGTGAGGGACAGGAAAACACTGAAGCTTTCTTT.

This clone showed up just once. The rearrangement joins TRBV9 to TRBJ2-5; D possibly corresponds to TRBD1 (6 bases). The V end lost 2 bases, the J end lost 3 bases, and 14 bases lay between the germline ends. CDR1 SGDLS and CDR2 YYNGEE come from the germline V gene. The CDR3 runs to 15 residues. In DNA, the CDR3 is TGTGCCAGCAGCGTGACAGGAGAAAACGAAGAGACCCAGTACTTC. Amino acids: CASSVTGENEETQYF.